Listed below are T cell receptor beta chains from one sample, sequenced in a study of OX40 agonist ivuxolimab in advanced cancers. TCRdb keeps only in-frame clones here, not all; method: immunoSEQ multiplex PCR. The sample yields fewer than 60,000 clones, 80% to 90% seen once. Here the sequenced sample was CD4+ or CD8+ T cells sorted from blood, taken in a trial of the OX40 agonist ivuxolimab. The receptors were gathered from an adult with an advanced solid tumor such as melanoma, head and neck, liver or kidney cancer. CDR3s include the opening cysteine and the closing phenylalanine or tryptophan.

v_call: TRBV7-2
j_call: TRBJ2-3
cdr3_aa: CASSLVVLAGSRDTQYF

v_call: TRBV5-6
j_call: TRBJ1-3
cdr3_aa: CASSEGGLGNTIYF

v_call: TRBV28
j_call: TRBJ2-1
cdr3_aa: CASSVPPGEQFF

v_call: TRBV14
j_call: TRBJ1-2
cdr3_aa: CASSRLGQLNYGYTF

v_call: TRBV11-2
j_call: TRBJ2-1
cdr3_aa: CASSVGQRISGSANEQFF

v_call: TRBV15
j_call: TRBJ1-1
cdr3_aa: CATRRGGSEAFF

v_call: TRBV7-2
j_call: TRBJ1-4
cdr3_aa: CASSLGRGRANEKLFF

v_call: TRBV5-1
j_call: TRBJ1-1
cdr3_aa: CASRYRVDTEAFF

v_call: TRBV6-6
j_call: TRBJ1-4
cdr3_aa: CASSNREGTLKKLFF

v_call: TRBV7-9
j_call: TRBJ2-1
cdr3_aa: CASTSGTFNNEQFF

v_call: TRBV27
j_call: TRBJ2-2
cdr3_aa: CASSLYPDVIAGELFF

v_call: TRBV10-3
j_call: TRBJ2-1
cdr3_aa: CAIRGAESGNEQFF

v_call: TRBV7-2
j_call: TRBJ1-1
cdr3_aa: CASSSQGRGVNTEAFF

v_call: TRBV28
j_call: TRBJ2-1
cdr3_aa: CASSSPGTGKNEQFF

v_call: TRBV7-2
j_call: TRBJ1-1
cdr3_aa: CASSPDLNTEAFF

v_call: TRBV4-3
j_call: TRBJ2-3
cdr3_aa: CASSQSGRNTDTQYF

v_call: TRBV7-8
j_call: TRBJ2-2
cdr3_aa: CASSLVGLSLAGELFF

v_call: TRBV9
j_call: TRBJ2-1
cdr3_aa: CASSVAAAPYNEQFF

v_call: TRBV29-1
j_call: TRBJ1-1
cdr3_aa: CSVRPRGENTEAFF

v_call: TRBV19
j_call: TRBJ1-3
cdr3_aa: CASSPRTPNGNTIYF

v_call: TRBV28
j_call: TRBJ1-2
cdr3_aa: CASSLRDRRYGYTF

v_call: TRBV27
j_call: TRBJ2-1
cdr3_aa: CASSRDTSSYNEQFF

v_call: TRBV6-1
j_call: TRBJ2-2
cdr3_aa: CASSERQGKYGELFF

v_call: TRBV6-6
j_call: TRBJ1-1
cdr3_aa: CASIRDSQPEAFF

v_call: TRBV27
j_call: TRBJ1-1
cdr3_aa: CASTPRGGYTEAFF

v_call: TRBV28
j_call: TRBJ1-3
cdr3_aa: CASSLRQGRTIYF

v_call: TRBV2
j_call: TRBJ1-2
cdr3_aa: CASTGLSPQFYGYTF